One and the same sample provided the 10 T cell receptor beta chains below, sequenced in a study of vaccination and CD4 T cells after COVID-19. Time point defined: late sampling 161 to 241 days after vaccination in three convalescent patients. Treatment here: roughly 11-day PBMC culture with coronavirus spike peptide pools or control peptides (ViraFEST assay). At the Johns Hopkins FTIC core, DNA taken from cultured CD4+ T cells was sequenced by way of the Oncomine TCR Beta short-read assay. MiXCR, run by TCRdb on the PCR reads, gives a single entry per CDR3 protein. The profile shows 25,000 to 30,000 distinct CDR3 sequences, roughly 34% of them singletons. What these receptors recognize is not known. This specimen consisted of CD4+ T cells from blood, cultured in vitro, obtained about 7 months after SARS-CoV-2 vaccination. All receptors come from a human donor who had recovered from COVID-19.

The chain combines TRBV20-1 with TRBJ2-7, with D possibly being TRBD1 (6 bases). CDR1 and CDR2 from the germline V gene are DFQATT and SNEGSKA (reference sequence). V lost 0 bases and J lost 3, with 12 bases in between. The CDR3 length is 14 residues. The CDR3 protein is CSARDRRDNYEQYF. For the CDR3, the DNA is TGCAGTGCTAGAGATCGCCGGGACAACTACGAGCAGTACTTC.

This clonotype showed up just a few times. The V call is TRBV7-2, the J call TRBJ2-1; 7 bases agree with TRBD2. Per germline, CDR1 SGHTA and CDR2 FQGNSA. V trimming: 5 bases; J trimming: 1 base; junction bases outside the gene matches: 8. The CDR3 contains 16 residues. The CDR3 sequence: CASSPRGGTSYNEQFF. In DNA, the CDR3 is TGTGCCAGCAGCCCCCGGGGAGGGACTTCCTACAATGAGCAGTTCTTC. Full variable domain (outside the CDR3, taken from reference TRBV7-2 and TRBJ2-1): GAGVSQSPSNKVTEKGKDVELRCDPISGHTALYWYRQSLGQGLEFLIYFQGNSAPDKSGLPSDRFSAERTGGSVSTLTIQRTQQEDSAVYLCASSPRGGTSYNEQFFGPGTRLTVL.

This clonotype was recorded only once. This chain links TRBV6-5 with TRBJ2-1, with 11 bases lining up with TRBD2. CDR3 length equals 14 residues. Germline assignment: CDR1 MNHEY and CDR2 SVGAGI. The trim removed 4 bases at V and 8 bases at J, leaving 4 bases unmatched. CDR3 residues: CASSSGLAVHEQFF. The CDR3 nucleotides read TGTGCCAGCAGTTCGGGACTAGCGGTTCATGAGCAGTTCTTC.

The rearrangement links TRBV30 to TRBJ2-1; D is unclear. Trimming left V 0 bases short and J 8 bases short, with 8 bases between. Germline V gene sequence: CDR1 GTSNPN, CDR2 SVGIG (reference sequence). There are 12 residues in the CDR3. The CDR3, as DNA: TGTGCCTGGAGTGTACTGGGGTATGAGCAGTTCTTC. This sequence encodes CAWSVLGYEQFF.

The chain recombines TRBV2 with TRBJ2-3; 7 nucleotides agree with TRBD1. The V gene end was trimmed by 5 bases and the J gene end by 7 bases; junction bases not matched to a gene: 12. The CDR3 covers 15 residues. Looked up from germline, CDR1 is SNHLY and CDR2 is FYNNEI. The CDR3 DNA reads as TGTGCCAGCAGTAAGGGACAGATGTCCGTTAATACGCAGTATTTT. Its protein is CASSKGQMSVNTQYF.

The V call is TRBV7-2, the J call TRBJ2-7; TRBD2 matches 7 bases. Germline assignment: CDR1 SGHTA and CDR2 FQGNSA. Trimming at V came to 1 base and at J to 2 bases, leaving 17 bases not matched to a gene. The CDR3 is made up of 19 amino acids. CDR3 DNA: TGTGCCAGCAGCTTAGGGATTGGGCTTGTGTCTAGCGGAACCTACGAGCAGTACTTC. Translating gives CASSLGIGLVSSGTYEQYF. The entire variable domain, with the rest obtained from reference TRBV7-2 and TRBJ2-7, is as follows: GAGVSQSPSNKVTEKGKDVELRCDPISGHTALYWYRQSLGQGLEFLIYFQGNSAPDKSGLPSDRFSAERTGGSVSTLTIQRTQQEDSAVYLCASSLGIGLVSSGTYEQYFGPGTRLTVT.

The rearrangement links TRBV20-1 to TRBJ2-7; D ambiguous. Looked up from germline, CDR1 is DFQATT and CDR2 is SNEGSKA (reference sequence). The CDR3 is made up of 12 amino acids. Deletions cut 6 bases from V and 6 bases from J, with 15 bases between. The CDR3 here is CSAYPLSGEQYF. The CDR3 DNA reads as TGCAGTGCCTACCCACTATCAGGCGAGCAGTACTTC.

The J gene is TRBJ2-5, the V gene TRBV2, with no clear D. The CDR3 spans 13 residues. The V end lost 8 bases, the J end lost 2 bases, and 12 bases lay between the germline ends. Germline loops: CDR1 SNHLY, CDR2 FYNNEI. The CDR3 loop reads CASGREGQETQYF. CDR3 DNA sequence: TGTGCCAGCGGACGAGAAGGACAAGAGACCCAGTACTTC.

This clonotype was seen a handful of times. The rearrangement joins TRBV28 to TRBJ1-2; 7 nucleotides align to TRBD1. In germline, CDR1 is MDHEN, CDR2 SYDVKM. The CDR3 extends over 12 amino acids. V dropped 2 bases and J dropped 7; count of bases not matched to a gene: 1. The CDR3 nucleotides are TGTGCCAGCAGTTTAGGACAGGTTGGCTACACCTTC. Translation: CASSLGQVGYTF.

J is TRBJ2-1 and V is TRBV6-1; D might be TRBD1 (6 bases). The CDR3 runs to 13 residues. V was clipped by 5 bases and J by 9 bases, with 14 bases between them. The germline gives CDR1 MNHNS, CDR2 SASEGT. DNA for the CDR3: TGTGCCAGCAGTACAACAGGGAGTGCTGAGCAGTTCTTC. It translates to CASSTTGSAEQFF.